This entry is about one T cell receptor beta chain. The V end was cut by 3 bases, the J end by 0 bases, with 8 bases between. There are 14 residues in the CDR3. The germline V gene encodes CDR1 SGHDT and CDR2 YYEEEE. The sample originates from a study of control samples from healthy donors and cancer patients. The assay was immunoSEQ multiplex PCR, and TCRdb's table has in-frame clones only and misses some. The repertoire has a few hundred thousand clones, 90% of them found once; the top ten carry roughly 6.4%. The chain carries TRBV5-6 and TRBJ2-3; D is undetermined. Sequencing input: PBMCs. This clonotype was obtained from a man aged 35-49 years with head and neck cancer. The CDR3 protein is CASSSTDSTDTQYF. The CDR3 region has the DNA TGTGCCAGCAGCTCTACGGACAGCACAGATACGCAGTATTTT.